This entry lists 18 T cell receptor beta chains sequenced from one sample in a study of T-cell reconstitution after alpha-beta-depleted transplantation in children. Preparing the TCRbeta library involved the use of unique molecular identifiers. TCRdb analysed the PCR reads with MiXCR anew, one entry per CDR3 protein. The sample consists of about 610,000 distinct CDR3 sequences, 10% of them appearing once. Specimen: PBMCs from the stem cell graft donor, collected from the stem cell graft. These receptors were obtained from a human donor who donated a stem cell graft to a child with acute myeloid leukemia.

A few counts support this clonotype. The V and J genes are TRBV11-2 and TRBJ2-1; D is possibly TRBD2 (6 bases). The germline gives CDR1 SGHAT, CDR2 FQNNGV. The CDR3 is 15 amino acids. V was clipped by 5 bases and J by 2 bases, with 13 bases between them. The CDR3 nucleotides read TGTGCCAGCAGCACCAGCGGGCAGGCCTACAATGAGCAGTTCTTC. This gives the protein CASSTSGQAYNEQFF.

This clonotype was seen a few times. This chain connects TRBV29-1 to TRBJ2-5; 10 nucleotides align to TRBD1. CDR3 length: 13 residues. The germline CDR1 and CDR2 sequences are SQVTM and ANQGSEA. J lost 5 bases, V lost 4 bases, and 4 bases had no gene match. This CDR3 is CSVVTGGRETQYF. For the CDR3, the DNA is TGCAGCGTTGTGACAGGGGGCAGGGAGACCCAGTACTTC.

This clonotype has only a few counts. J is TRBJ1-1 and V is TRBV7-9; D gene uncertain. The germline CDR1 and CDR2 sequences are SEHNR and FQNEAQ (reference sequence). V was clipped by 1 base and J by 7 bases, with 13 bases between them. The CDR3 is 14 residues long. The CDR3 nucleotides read TGTGCCAGCAGCTTAGGTGGAGGAGAATATGAAGCTTTCTTT. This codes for CASSLGGGEYEAFF.

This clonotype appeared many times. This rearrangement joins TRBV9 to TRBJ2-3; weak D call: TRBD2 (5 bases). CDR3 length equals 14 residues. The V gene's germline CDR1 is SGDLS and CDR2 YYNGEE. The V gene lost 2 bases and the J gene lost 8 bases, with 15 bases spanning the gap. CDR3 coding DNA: TGTGCCAGCAGCGTCACAGATAGAGAGGGTACGCAGTATTTT. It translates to CASSVTDREGTQYF.

CDR3 nucleotides: TGTGCCAGCAGTTCCAGTCAGGGTACAAATCAGCCCCAGCATTTT. Protein: CASSSSQGTNQPQHF. The chain employs TRBV11-2 and TRBJ1-5; possible D gene TRBD1, 5 bases. V was pared by 6 bases and J by 4 bases, with 16 bases between. Germline V gene lookup returns CDR1 SGHAT and CDR2 FQNNGV. The CDR3 has 15 amino acids. Full variable domain (missing parts from reference TRBV11-2 and TRBJ1-5): EAGVAQSPRYKIIEKRQSVAFWCNPISGHATLYWYQQILGQGPKLLIQFQNNGVVDDSQLPKDRFSAERLKGVDSTLKIQPAKLEDSAVYLCASSSSQGTNQPQHFGDGTRLSIL.

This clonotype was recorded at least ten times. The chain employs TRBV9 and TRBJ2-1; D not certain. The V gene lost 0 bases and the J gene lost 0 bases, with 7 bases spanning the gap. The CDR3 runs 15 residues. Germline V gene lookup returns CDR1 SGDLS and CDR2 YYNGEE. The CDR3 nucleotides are TGTGCCAGCAGCGTAGGACGGAACTCCTACAATGAGCAGTTCTTC. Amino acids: CASSVGRNSYNEQFF.

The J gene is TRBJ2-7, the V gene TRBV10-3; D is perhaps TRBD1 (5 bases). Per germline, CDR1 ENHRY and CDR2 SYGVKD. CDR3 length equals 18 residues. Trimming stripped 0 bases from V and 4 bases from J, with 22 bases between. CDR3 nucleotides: TGTGCCATCAGTGAGTCGATCGTTGCCCAGGGCCTAAGTTACGAGCAGTACTTC. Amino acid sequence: CAISESIVAQGLSYEQYF.

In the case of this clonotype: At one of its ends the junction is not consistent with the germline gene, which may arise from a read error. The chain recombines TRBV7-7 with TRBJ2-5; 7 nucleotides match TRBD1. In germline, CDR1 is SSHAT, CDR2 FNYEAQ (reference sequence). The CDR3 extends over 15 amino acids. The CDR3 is CASSKRTGQQETQYF. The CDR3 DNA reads TGTGCTAGCAGCAAACGGACAGGTCAACAAGAGACCCAGTACTTC.

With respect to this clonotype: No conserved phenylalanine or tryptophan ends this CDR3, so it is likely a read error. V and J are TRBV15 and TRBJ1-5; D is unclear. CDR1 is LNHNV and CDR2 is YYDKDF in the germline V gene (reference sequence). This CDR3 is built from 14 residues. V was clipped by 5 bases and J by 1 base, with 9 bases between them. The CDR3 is CATSPRESNQPQHY. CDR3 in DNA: TGTGCCACCAGCCCCCGGGAAAGCAATCAGCCCCAGCATTAT.

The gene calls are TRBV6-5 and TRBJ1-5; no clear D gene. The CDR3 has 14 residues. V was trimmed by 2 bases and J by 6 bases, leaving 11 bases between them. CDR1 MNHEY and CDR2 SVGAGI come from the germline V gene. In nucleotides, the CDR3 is TGTGCCAGCAGTTACAGCGGCGGCAGTCAGCCCCAGCATTTT. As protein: CASSYSGGSQPQHF.

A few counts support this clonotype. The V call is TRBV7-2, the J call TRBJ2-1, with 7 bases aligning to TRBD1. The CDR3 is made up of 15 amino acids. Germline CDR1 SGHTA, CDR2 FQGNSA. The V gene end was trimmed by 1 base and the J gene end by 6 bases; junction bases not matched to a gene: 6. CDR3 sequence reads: CASSLGGTARNEQFF. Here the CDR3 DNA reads TGTGCCAGCAGCTTAGGAGGGACAGCCCGCAATGAGCAGTTCTTC.

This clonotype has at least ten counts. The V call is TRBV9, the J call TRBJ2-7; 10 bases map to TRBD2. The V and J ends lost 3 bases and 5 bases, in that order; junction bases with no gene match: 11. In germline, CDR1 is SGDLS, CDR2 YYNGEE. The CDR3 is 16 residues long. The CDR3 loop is CASSAEPSGSRDEQYF. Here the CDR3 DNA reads TGTGCCAGCAGCGCAGAGCCTAGCGGGAGTCGCGACGAGCAGTACTTC. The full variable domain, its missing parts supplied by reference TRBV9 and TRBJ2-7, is DSGVTQTPKHLITATGQRVTLRCSPRSGDLSVYWYQQSLDQGLQFLIQYYNGEERAKGNILERFSAQQFPDLHSELNLSSLELGDSALYFCASSAEPSGSRDEQYFGPGTRLTVT.

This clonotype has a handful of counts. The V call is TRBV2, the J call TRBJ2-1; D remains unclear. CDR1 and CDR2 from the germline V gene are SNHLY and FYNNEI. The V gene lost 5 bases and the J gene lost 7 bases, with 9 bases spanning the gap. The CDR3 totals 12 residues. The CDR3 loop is CASSYTGNEQFF. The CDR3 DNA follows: TGTGCCAGCAGTTATACCGGGAATGAGCAGTTCTTC.

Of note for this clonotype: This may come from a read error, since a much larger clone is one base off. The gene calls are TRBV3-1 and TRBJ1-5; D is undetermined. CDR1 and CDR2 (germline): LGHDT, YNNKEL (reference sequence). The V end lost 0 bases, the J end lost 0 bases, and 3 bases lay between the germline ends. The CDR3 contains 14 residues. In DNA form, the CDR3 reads TGTGCCAGCAGCCAAGAGTATAGCAATCAGCCCCAGCATTTT. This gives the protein CASSQEYSNQPQHF. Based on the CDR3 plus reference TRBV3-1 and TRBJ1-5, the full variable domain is DTAVSQTPKYLVTQMGNDKSIKCEQNLGHDTMYWYKQDSKKFLKIMFSYNNKELIINETVPNRFSPKSPDKAHLNLHINSLELGDSAVYFCASSQEYSNQPQHFGDGTRLSIL.

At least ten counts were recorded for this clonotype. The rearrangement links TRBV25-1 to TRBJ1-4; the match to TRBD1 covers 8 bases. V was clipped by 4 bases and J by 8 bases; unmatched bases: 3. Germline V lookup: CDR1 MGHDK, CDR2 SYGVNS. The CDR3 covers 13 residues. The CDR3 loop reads CASSVRGQEKLFF. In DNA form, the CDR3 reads TGTGCCAGCAGTGTCAGGGGGCAGGAAAAACTGTTTTTT.

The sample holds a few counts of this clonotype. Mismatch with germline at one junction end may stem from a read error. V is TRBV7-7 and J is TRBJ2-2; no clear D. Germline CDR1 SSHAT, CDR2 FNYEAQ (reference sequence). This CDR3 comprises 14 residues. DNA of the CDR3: TGTGCTAGCAGCTTAGGGTCAGGCACCGGGGAGCTGTTTTTT. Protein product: CASSLGSGTGELFF.

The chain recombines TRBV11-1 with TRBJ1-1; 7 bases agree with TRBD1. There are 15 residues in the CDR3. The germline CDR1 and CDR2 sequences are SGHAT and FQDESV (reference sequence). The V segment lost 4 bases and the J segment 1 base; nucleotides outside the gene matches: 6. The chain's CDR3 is CASSWARGSNTEAFF. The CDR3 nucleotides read TGTGCCAGCAGCTGGGCCAGGGGGTCGAACACTGAAGCTTTCTTT.

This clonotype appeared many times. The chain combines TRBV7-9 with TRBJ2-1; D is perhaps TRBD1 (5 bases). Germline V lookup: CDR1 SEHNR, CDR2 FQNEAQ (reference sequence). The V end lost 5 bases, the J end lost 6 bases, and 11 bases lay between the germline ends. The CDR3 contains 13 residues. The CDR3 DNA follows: TGTGCCAGCAGCGTGACAGTCCTCAATGAGCAGTTCTTC. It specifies CASSVTVLNEQFF.